The clone carrying this T cell receptor beta chain showed up just a few times. At the DNA level, this CDR3 is encoded by other sequences in the same sample as well. This specimen belongs to a study of blood T cell repertoires in COVID-19. CDR1 is LGHDT, CDR2 YNNKEL, per germline (reference sequence). V lost 4 bases and J lost 8; bases outside the gene matches: 9. The CDR3 has 16 amino acids. Here immunoSEQ multiplex PCR was the method, and the copy in TCRdb shows in-frame clones only, minus some. The data contain approximately 90,000 clones, about nine tenths of them singletons. This receptor was taken from a woman aged 70-85 years with acute or convalescent COVID-19. The chain combines TRBV3-1 (or the pseudogene TRBV3-2) with TRBJ1-4; 11 nucleotides line up with TRBD1. The sample consisted of peripheral blood. CDR3 in amino acids: CASSRTPGQGVEKLFF. DNA of the CDR3: TGTGCCAGCAGCCGAACGCCGGGACAGGGGGTGGAAAAACTGTTTTTT.